This TCR beta chain was found in a study of T cells in Graves' hyperthyroidism and ophthalmopathy. Notes on the study in general: Ophthalmopathy got predicted by the model a median 6.5 months before its onset. Within blood appeared most thyroid clonotypes that had expanded above 0.001. From stable hyperthyroidism, ophthalmopathy was separated by a 13 V-J model.

Comment on this clonotype: The antigen remains undetermined. One end of the junction is discordant with germline, which a read error may explain.

The CDR3 loop spans 14 amino acids. Looked up from germline, CDR1 is SNHLY and CDR2 is FYNNEI. Authors of the study amplified TCR beta CDR3 regions from RNA transcripts. Using the HTBI primer set, a first-round RT-PCR was run on the TCR CDR3. Each CDR3 protein is one row after TCRdb ran MiXCR on the multiplex PCR reads. The sample has a few hundred thousand distinct CDR3 sequences, roughly 20% seen once. It was uncontrolled infection, other autoimmune disease, pregnancy or lactation that excluded patients. This receptor was obtained from a man younger than 45 with Graves' ophthalmopathy. The chain joins TRBV2 to TRBJ2-2, with TRBD2 as a possible D gene (5 bases). The sequenced sample consisted of blood. This chain's CDR3 is CASSEILNTGELFF. Written as DNA, the CDR3 is TGTGCCAGCAGTGAGATTCTGAACACCGGGGAGTTGTTTTTT. The full variable domain, in which reference TRBV2 and TRBJ2-2 provide the parts outside the CDR3, is EPEVTQTPSHQVTQMGQEVILRCVPISNHLYFYWYRQILGQKVEFLVSFYNNEISEKSEIFDDQFSVERPDGSNFTLKIRSTKLEDSAMYFCASSEILNTGELFFGEGSRLTVL.